A single sample is the source of the 11 T cell receptor beta chains below, sequenced in a study of PD-1 blockade in classical Hodgkin lymphoma. Time point in this sample: cycle 4 day 1 (C4D1), after five to seven weeks of nivolumab. Following autologous stem cell transplantation, relapse occurred in every patient, and exposure to brentuximab vedotin varied. Sequencing was performed with immunoSEQ multiplex PCR; in TCRdb, only in-frame clones are kept and a portion is missing. Of around 31,000 clones in the sample, around 81% were seen once. The starting material was peripheral blood mononuclear cells (PBMCs), obtained before the fourth cycle of nivolumab. Receptor source: a human donor with classical Hodgkin lymphoma.

This clone was counted only a few times. The chain uses TRBV2 and TRBJ1-5; tentatively, D is TRBD1 (6 bases). The CDR3 covers 16 residues. The germline gives CDR1 SNHLY, CDR2 FYNNEI. Trimming cost V 5 bases and J 4 bases, with 18 bases left between them. The CDR3 DNA is TGTGCCAGCAGTTCCGGACAGCCAAGAACAAATCAGCCCCAGCATTTT. Translation gives CASSSGQPRTNQPQHF. Full variable domain (rest looked up from reference TRBV2 and TRBJ1-5): EPEVTQTPSHQVTQMGQEVILRCVPISNHLYFYWYRQILGQKVEFLVSFYNNEISEKSEIFDDQFSVERPDGSNFTLKIRSTKLEDSAMYFCASSSGQPRTNQPQHFGDGTRLSIL.

The chain links TRBV18 to TRBJ2-1; 7 nucleotides line up with TRBD2. The CDR3 has 14 amino acids. V dropped 0 bases and J dropped 7; count of bases not matched to a gene: 3. Germline CDR1 is KGHSH and CDR2 is LQKENI. The CDR3 loop reads CASSPPQGGNEQFF. The DNA of the CDR3 is TGTGCCAGCTCACCACCGCAGGGAGGGAATGAGCAGTTCTTC.

The chain joins TRBV27 to TRBJ1-2; 9 bases are a match to TRBD1. There are 15 residues in the CDR3. With 4 bases clipped from V and 0 bases from J, the junction kept 3 bases outside the gene matches. The germline gives CDR1 MNHEY, CDR2 SMNVEV (reference sequence). As DNA, the CDR3 is TGTGCCAGCAGTTGGGACAGGGATTCTAACTATGGCTACACCTTC. It is translated as CASSWDRDSNYGYTF.

This clone turned up a few times. This chain links TRBV14 with TRBJ2-7; D is possibly TRBD2 (5 bases). The germline gives CDR1 SGHDN, CDR2 FVKESK. V lost 4 bases, J lost 4 bases, and 11 bases lay in between. This CDR3 has 13 residues. The CDR3 DNA reads TGTGCCAGCAGCCTGGCCGGCGGGTACGAGCAGTACTTC. It encodes CASSLAGGYEQYF.

V is TRBV6-5 and J is TRBJ1-6; no clear D gene. The CDR3 totals 15 residues. Trimming removed 0 bases at V and 9 bases at J, with 12 bases between. The germline V gene has CDR1 MNHEY and CDR2 SVGAGI. DNA of the CDR3: TGTGCCAGCAGTTACTCGAATTGGGAAACTTCACCCCTCCACTTT. Amino acids: CASSYSNWETSPLHF.

This sequence joins TRBV30 and TRBJ1-2; D uncertain. The V end lost 7 bases, the J end lost 10 bases, and 16 bases lay between the germline ends. The CDR3 has 11 residues. CDR1 and CDR2 from the germline V gene are GTSNPN and SVGIG (reference sequence). The CDR3 region has the DNA TGTGCCTTCTTCGCCGTAGGAGACTACACCTTC. This codes for CAFFAVGDYTF.

V usage is TRBV19 and J usage is TRBJ2-7; D is possibly TRBD2 (5 bases). The CDR3 runs 14 residues. CDR1 and CDR2 from the germline V gene are LNHDA and SQIVND (reference sequence). V lost 5 bases to trimming and J lost 4 bases, with 15 bases between them. CDR3 loop: CASSVTGSAYEQYF. The DNA of the CDR3 is TGTGCCAGTAGTGTTACGGGATCCGCGTACGAGCAGTACTTC.

The V gene is TRBV5-6, the J gene TRBJ1-1; a weak D match, TRBD1 (6 bases). CDR1 is SGHDT, CDR2 YYEEEE, per germline. The CDR3 runs to 13 residues. V lost 0 bases and J 10 bases, leaving 13 bases between the germline ends. The CDR3 region has the DNA TGTGCCAGCAGCTTGGCGGTAGGCAGGGGAGCTTTCTTT. Protein: CASSLAVGRGAFF.

This rearrangement joins TRBV7-9 to TRBJ2-5; 10 bases align to TRBD1. The V segment lost 5 bases and the J segment 4 bases; nucleotides outside the gene matches: 1. CDR3 size: 13 residues. The germline gives CDR1 SEHNR, CDR2 FQNEAQ (reference sequence). For the CDR3, the DNA is TGTGCCAGCAGCCGGGACAGGGGAGAGACCCAGTACTTC. It encodes CASSRDRGETQYF.

This clone was observed a handful of times. The chain combines TRBV5-1 with TRBJ1-4; the match to TRBD1 covers 7 bases. The J segment lost 7 bases and the V segment lost 0 bases, leaving 3 bases of the junction unmatched. Germline values: CDR1 SGHRS, CDR2 YFSETQ. The CDR3 runs to 14 residues. DNA of the CDR3: TGCGCCAGCAGCTTGGGACAGGGCGTTGAAAAACTGTTTTTT. The encoded protein is CASSLGQGVEKLFF.

The chain carries TRBV27 and TRBJ2-7; D unresolved. The germline V gene encodes CDR1 MNHEY and CDR2 SMNVEV (reference sequence). The CDR3 has 14 residues. V was shortened by 5 bases and J by 3 bases, with 14 bases between the two germline ends. The CDR3 loop reads CASSPQEWGYEQYF. The DNA of the CDR3 is TGTGCCAGCAGTCCACAAGAGTGGGGCTACGAGCAGTACTTC.